Listed here is a single T cell receptor (beta chain). In the authors' methods: Amplified reference gene primers provided the basis for estimating nucleated cell counts. Assay: immunoSEQ multiplex PCR; the TCRdb copy retains only in-frame clones and omits some. That table gives V, J and clone size, and the DNA gave D and trimming. The profile shows 200,000 to 300,000 clones, 75% to 90% of them singletons. This record comes from a study of blood T cell repertoires in COVID-19. Study information: Acute and convalescent COVID-19 samples came from the United States, Italy and Spain. The analysed material was cDNA or gDNA that came from T cells, B-cell-depleted T cells, or PBMCs.

Trimming removed 4 bases from V and 2 bases from J; junction bases left unmatched: 4. Germline assignment: CDR1 GTSNPN and CDR2 SVGIG (reference sequence). The CDR3 sequence is 13 residues long. This sequence originates from a man under 40 with active or convalescent COVID-19. The sequencing input was peripheral blood. The gene calls are TRBV30 and TRBJ1-2; TRBD1 matches 7 bases. The CDR3 is CAWTIQGNYGYTF. The DNA for the CDR3 is TGTGCCTGGACTATACAGGGGAACTATGGCTACACCTTC.